The 13 T cell receptor beta chains listed next were all sequenced from one sample in a study of monozygotic twins with inflammatory bowel disease. From the 5' RACE reads, TCRdb lists one entry per CDR3 protein and no DNA. The sample totals some 300,000 distinct CDR3 sequences; its top ten clones hold 5% to 6%. Sequenced material: blood. These receptors all come from a human donor with ulcerative colitis or Crohn's disease, or a healthy co-twin of an affected twin (not recorded which).

The gene calls are TRBV6-5 and TRBJ2-5; the D call from TCRdb, TRBD2, cannot be confirmed without DNA. Looked up from germline, CDR1 is MNHEY and CDR2 is SVGAGI. The CDR3 consists of 15 residues. The CDR3 loop reads CASSYWRGGRETQYF.

The chain employs TRBV29-1 and TRBJ2-3; the TCRdb call, TRBD1, lacks DNA for checking. This CDR3 has 18 residues. The germline gives CDR1 SQVTM, CDR2 ANQGSEA. The CDR3 protein is CSAGCWGDPSPHADTQYF.

The V and J genes are TRBV28 and TRBJ2-3; TCRdb names TRBD1, which stays unverified in the absence of DNA. Per germline, CDR1 MDHEN and CDR2 SYDVKM. The CDR3 contains 16 residues. The CDR3 spells CASNPWGRRGTDTQYF.

CDR3 in amino acids: CASTLGTSGFLSSYNEQFF. The rearrangement links TRBV5-1 to TRBJ2-1; TCRdb calls TRBD2, which cannot be checked without DNA. Germline-derived CDR1 and CDR2 are SGHRS and YFSETQ. This CDR3 region has 19 residues.

The gene calls are TRBV5-1 and TRBJ2-3; TCRdb lists TRBD1, though no DNA is available to test this call. Germline V gives CDR1 SGHRS, CDR2 YFSETQ. This CDR3 comprises 14 residues. This chain's CDR3 is CASSGRTGADTQYF.

The rearrangement joins TRBV7-2 to TRBJ1-5; the D gene TCRdb calls, TRBD1, cannot be checked with no DNA. Germline values: CDR1 SGHTA, CDR2 FQGNSA. The CDR3 is made up of 16 amino acids. The CDR3 region is CASSLAGGHILQPQHF.

This chain links TRBV12-3 or TRBV12-4 with TRBJ1-6; the TCRdb D gene call, TRBD1, has no DNA to confirm it. CDR3 size: 16 residues. This CDR3 reads CASSQRQGANHSPLHF.

The rearrangement uses TRBV20-1 and TRBJ2-7; TCRdb selects TRBD2, and the lack of DNA leaves this call unchecked. The CDR3 totals 13 residues. Per germline, CDR1 DFQATT and CDR2 SNEGSKA (reference sequence). The CDR3 here is CSARAGTSREQYF.

This chain joins TRBV11-2 and TRBJ1-6; TCRdb designates TRBD1, a call that cannot be tested without DNA. Germline V gene data show CDR1 as SGHAT and CDR2 as FQNNGV. The CDR3 length is 18 residues. CDR3: CASSPIRTGALYNSPLHF.

The rearrangement uses TRBV11-2 and TRBJ2-1. The germline CDR1 and CDR2 sequences are SGHAT and FQNNGV. The CDR3 spans 13 residues. The CDR3 loop reads CASSLVLPDEQFF.

The rearrangement links TRBV18 to TRBJ2-7. This CDR3 contains 13 residues. Germline CDR1 and CDR2: KGHSH and LQKENI. CDR3 sequence: CASSPPSTYEQYF.

The V and J genes are TRBV5-1 and TRBJ2-5; the D call from TCRdb, TRBD1, cannot be confirmed without DNA. The CDR3 sequence is 14 residues long. CDR1 is SGHRS and CDR2 is YFSETQ in the germline V gene. CDR3 amino acids: CASSVDRGEETQYF.

J is TRBJ1-5 and V is TRBV7-9; the D call from TCRdb, TRBD1, cannot be confirmed without DNA. Germline V lookup: CDR1 SEHNR, CDR2 FQNEAQ (reference sequence). The CDR3 runs to 14 residues. CDR3 residues: CASSFLTADQPQHF.